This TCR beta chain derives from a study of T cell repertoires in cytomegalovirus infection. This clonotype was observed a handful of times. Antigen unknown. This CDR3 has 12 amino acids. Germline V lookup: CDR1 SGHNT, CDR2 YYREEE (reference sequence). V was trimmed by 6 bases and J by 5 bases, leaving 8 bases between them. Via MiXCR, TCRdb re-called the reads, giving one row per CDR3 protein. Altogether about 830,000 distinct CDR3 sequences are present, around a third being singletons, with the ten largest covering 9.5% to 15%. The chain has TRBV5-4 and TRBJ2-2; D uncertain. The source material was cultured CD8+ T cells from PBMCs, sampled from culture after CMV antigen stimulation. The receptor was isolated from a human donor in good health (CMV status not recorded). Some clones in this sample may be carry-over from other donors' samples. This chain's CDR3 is CASIRATGELFF. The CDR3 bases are TGTGCCAGCATACGGGCGACCGGGGAGCTGTTTTTT.